This T cell receptor beta chain was sequenced during a study of regulatory T cells in long-lasting Graves disease. Notes on the study in general: Peripheral blood was the sole material, not thyroid tissue. Persistent Graves' patients showed less TCR diversity than newly diagnosed patients showed.

Noted time point: persistent/refractory GD, antithyroid drugs over 5 years with positive TRAb. Construction of the TCR library relied on RNA isolated from PBMCs. About this clonotype: Its antigen is unknown.

Sequencing libraries for TCR beta were prepared with iRepertoire HTBI primers and Arm-PCR of CDR3 regions. TCRdb processed the multiplex PCR reads anew with MiXCR; each CDR3 protein has one entry. The repertoire includes approximately 380,000 distinct CDR3 sequences, more than 20% of them detected once, and around 20% sits in the top ten. This CDR3 is 17 amino acids long. Germline V gene lookup returns CDR1 MNHNS and CDR2 SASEGT. V was shortened by 6 bases and J by 6 bases, with 23 bases between the two germline ends. The sample here was peripheral blood mononuclear cells (PBMCs), taken when the disease was refractory, from a patient treated with antithyroid drugs. The clonotype comes from a female donor with Graves disease. The chain couples TRBV6-1 to TRBJ2-2, with D perhaps TRBD2 (5 bases). CDR3: CASRPTIAPWSSGELFF. As DNA, the CDR3 is TGTGCCAGCAGACCAACGATAGCGCCCTGGTCGTCCGGGGAGCTGTTTTTT.